This T cell receptor (beta chain) was recovered during a study of cytomegalovirus exposure and HLA in healthy donors. About this clone: Antigen specificity is unknown.

From germline, CDR1 is LNHDA and CDR2 SQIVND (reference sequence). This CDR3 spans 14 amino acids. V lost 3 bases and J lost 7, with 13 bases in between. Vbeta (60) and Jbeta (13) primers were used in the PCR. The table came from immunoSEQ multiplex PCR; TCRdb's copy has only in-frame clones and leaves some out. The sample carries around 40,000 clones, around 82% recorded once. Overall study results and limits: Trimming of TCR beta V- and J-genes showed a link, identified in a later analysis, to a missense DCLRE1C variant. Researchers reported in a later analysis that common viral pathogens appeared linked to several top clusters.

This rearrangement joins TRBV19 to TRBJ2-1; tentative D call: TRBD2 (5 bases). The sequence was obtained from a young woman in good health and CMV-seropositive. Sample: PBMCs. The CDR3 protein is CASSMGARGNEQFF. Written as DNA, the CDR3 is TGTGCCAGTAGTATGGGAGCAAGAGGGAATGAGCAGTTCTTC.